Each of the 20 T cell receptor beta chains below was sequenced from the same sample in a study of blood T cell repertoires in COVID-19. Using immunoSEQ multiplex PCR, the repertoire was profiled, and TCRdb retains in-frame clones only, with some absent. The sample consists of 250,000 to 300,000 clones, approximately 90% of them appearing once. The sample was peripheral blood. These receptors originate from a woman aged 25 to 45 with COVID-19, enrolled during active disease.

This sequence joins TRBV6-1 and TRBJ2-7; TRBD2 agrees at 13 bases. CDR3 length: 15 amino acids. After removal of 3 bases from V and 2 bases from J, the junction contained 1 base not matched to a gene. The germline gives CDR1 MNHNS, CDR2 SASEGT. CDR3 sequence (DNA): TGTGCCAGCAGTGAGGGACTAGCGGGGACCTACGAGCAGTACTTC. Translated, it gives CASSEGLAGTYEQYF.

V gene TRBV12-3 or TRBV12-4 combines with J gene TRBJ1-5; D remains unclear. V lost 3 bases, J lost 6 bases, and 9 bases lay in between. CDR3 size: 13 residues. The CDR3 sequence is CASSFSERQPQHF. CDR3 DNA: TGTGCCAGCAGTTTTTCCGAGCGTCAGCCCCAGCATTTT.

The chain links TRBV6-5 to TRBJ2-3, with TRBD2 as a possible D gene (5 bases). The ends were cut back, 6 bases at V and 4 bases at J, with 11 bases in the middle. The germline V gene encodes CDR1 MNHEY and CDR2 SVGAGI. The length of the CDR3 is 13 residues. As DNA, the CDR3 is TGTGCCAGCAGAGCCATGGGAGCAGATACGCAGTATTTT. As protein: CASRAMGADTQYF.

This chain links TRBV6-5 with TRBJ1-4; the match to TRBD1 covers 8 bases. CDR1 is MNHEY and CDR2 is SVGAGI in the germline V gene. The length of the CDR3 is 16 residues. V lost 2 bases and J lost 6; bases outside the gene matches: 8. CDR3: CASSYGGQGADEKLFF. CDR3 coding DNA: TGTGCCAGCAGTTACGGGGGGCAGGGGGCGGATGAAAAACTGTTTTTT.

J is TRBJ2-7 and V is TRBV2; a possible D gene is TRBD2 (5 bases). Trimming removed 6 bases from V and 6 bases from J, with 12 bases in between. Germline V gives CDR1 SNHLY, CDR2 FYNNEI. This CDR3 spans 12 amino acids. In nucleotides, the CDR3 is TGTGCCAGCAGGGCAACTAGTGCCGAGCAGTACTTC. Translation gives CASRATSAEQYF.

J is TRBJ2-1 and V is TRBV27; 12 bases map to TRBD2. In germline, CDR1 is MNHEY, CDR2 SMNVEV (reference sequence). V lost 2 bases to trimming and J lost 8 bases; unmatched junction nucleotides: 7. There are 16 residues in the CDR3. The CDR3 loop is CASSLLAGGLQDEQFF. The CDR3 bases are TGTGCCAGCAGTTTACTAGCGGGAGGGCTTCAGGATGAGCAGTTCTTC.

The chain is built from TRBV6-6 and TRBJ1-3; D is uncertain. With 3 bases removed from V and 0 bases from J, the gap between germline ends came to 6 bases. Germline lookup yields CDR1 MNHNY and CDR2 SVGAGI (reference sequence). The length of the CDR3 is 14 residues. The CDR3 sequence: CASSYSFSGNTIYF. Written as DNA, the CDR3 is TGTGCCAGCAGTTATTCCTTCTCTGGAAACACCATATATTTT.

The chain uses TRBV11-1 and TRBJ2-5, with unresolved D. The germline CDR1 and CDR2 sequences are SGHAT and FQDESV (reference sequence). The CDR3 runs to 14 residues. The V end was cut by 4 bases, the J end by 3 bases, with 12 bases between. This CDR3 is CASSSPLLEETQYF. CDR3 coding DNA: TGTGCCAGCAGCTCGCCACTCCTAGAAGAGACCCAGTACTTC.

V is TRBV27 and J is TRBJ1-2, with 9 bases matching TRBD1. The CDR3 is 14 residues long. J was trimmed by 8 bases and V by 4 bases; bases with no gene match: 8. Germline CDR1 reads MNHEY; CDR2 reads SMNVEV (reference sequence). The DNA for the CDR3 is TGTGCCAGCAGTTCCGGGACAGGGTGGGACGGCTACACCTTC. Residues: CASSSGTGWDGYTF.

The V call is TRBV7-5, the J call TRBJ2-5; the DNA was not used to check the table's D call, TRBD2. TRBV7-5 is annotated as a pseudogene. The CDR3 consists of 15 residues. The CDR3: CVRIGRLAGRETQYF. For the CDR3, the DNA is TGTGTCAGAATAGGACGGCTAGCGGGAAGGGAGACCCAGTACTTC.

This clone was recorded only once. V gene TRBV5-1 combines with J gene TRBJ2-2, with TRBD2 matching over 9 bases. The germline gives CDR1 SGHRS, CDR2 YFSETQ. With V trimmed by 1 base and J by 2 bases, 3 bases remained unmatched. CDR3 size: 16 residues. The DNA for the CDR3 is TGCGCCAGCAGCTTGTCGGGACTAGCAAACACCGGGGAGCTGTTTTTT. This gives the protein CASSLSGLANTGELFF.

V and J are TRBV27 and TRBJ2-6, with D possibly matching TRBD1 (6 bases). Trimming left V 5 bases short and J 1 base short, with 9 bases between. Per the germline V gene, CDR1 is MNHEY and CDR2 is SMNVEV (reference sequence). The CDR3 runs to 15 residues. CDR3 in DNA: TGTGCCAGCAGTATAACAGGGTCTGGGGCCAACGTCCTGACTTTC. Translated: CASSITGSGANVLTF.

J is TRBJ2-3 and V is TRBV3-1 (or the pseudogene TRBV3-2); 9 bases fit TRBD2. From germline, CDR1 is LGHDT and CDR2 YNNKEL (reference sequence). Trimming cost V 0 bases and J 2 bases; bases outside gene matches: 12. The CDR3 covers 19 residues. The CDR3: CASSQDPRTSATFTDTQYF. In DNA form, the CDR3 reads TGTGCCAGCAGCCAAGATCCAAGGACTAGCGCAACATTCACAGATACGCAGTATTTT.

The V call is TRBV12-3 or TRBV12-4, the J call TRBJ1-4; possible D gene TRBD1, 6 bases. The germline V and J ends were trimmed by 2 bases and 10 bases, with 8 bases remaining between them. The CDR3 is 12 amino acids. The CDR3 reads CASSLKQGKLFF. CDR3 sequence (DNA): TGTGCCAGCAGTTTAAAACAGGGAAAACTGTTTTTT.

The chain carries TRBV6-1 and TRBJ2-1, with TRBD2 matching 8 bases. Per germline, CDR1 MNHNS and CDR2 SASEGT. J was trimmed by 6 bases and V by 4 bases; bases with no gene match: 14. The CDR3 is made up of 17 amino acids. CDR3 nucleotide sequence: TGTGCCAGCAGTGGGGAGAGAATAGCGGGATTGAGCAATGAGCAGTTCTTC. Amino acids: CASSGERIAGLSNEQFF.

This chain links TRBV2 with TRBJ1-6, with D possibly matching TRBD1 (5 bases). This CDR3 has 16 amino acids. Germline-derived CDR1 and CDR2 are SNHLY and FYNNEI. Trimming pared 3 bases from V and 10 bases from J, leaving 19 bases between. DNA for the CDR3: TGTGCCAGCAGTGACTCTCGGGCAGGGAAGCGATCACCCCTCCACTTT. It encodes CASSDSRAGKRSPLHF.

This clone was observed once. The CDR3 region is CASRHTPAARETQYF. The CDR3 DNA reads as TGTGCCAGCAGACACACCCCGGCAGCGAGGGAGACCCAGTACTTC. The rearrangement links TRBV27 to TRBJ2-5, with unresolved D. V lost 6 bases and J lost 5, with 19 bases in between. The CDR3 runs to 15 residues. CDR1 MNHEY and CDR2 SMNVEV come from the germline V gene (reference sequence).

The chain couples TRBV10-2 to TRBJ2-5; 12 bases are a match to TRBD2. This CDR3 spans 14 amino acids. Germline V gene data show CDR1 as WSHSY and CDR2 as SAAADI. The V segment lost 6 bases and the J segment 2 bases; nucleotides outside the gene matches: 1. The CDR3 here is CASRLAGGQETQYF. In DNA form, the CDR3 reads TGCGCCAGCAGGCTAGCGGGAGGGCAAGAGACCCAGTACTTC.

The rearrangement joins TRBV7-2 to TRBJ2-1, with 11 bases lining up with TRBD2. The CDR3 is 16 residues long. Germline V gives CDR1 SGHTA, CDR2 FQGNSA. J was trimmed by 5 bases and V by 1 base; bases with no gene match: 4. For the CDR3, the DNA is TGTGCCAGCAGCTTAGTCCTAGCGGGAGGCGACAATGAGCAGTTCTTC. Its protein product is CASSLVLAGGDNEQFF.

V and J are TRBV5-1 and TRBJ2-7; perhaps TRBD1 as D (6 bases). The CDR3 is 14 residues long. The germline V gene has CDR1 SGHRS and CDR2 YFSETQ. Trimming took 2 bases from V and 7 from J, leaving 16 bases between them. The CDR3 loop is CASSFGGGSGEQYF. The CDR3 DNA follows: TGCGCCAGCAGCTTTGGGGGCGGCTCGGGAGAGCAGTACTTC.